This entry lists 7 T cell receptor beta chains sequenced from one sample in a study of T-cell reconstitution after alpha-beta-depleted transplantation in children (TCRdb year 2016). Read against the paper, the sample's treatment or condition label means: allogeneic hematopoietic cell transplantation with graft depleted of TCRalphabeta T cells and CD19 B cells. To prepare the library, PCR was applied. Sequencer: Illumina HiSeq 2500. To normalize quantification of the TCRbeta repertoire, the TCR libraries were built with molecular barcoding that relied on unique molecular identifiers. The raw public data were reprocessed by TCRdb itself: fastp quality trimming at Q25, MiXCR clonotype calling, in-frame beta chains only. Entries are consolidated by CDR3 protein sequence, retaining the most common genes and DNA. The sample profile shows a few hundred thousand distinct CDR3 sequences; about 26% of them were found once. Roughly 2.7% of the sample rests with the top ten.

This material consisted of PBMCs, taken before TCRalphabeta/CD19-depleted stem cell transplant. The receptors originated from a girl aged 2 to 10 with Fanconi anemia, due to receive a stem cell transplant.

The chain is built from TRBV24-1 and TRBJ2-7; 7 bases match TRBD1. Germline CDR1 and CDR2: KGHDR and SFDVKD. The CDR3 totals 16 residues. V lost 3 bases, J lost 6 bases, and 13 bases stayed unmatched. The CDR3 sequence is CATSDPQGDPLGEQYF. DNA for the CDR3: TGTGCCACCAGTGATCCTCAGGGGGACCCTCTCGGCGAGCAGTACTTC.

The CDR3 region is CASSLAGRKPQETQYF. CDR3 nucleotide sequence: TGCGCCAGCAGCTTGGCAGGCAGGAAACCCCAAGAGACCCAGTACTTC. The chain uses TRBV5-1 and TRBJ2-5; D remains unclear. The germline CDR1 and CDR2 sequences are SGHRS and YFSETQ. Deletions cut 0 bases from V and 1 base from J, with 13 bases between. CDR3 size: 16 residues. The full variable domain, in which reference TRBV5-1 and TRBJ2-5 provide the parts outside the CDR3, is KAGVTQTPRYLIKTRGQQVTLSCSPISGHRSVSWYQQTPGQGLQFLFEYFSETQRNKGNFPGRFSGRQFSNSRSEMNVSTLELGDSALYLCASSLAGRKPQETQYFGPGTRLLVL.

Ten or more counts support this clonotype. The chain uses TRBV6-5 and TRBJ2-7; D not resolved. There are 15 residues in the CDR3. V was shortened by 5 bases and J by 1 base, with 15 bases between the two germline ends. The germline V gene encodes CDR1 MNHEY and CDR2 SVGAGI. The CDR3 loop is CASSLPQGPSYEQYF. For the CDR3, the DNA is TGTGCCAGCAGTCTTCCGCAAGGGCCTTCCTACGAGCAGTACTTC.

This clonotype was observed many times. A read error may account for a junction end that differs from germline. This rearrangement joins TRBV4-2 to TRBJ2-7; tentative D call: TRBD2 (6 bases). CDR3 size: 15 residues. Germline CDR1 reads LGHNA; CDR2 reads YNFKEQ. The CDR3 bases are TGTGCCAGCAGCCTAGAGGGACTCGTCTCCTCCGAGCAGTACTTC. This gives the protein CASSLEGLVSSEQYF.

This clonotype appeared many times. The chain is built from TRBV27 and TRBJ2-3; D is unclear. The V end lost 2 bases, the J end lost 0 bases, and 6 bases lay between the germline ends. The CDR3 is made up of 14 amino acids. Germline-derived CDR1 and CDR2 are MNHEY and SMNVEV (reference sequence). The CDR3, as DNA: TGTGCCAGCAGTTTAAAGGCGAGCACAGATACGCAGTATTTT. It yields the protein CASSLKASTDTQYF.

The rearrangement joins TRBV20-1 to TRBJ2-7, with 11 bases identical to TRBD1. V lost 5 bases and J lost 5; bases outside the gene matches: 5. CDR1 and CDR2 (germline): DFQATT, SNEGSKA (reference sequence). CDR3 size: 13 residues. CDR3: CSAGWTGGHEQYF. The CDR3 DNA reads TGCAGTGCTGGATGGACAGGGGGCCACGAGCAGTACTTC.

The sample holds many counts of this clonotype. CDR3 residues: CASGPGWFQETQYF. CDR3 nucleotide sequence: TGTGCCAGCGGACCCGGGTGGTTCCAAGAGACCCAGTACTTC. The V gene is TRBV6-1, the J gene TRBJ2-5; D is unresolved. The CDR3 loop spans 14 amino acids. Germline CDR1 is MNHNS and CDR2 is SASEGT. V lost 8 bases and J lost 1, with 14 bases in between.